A selection of T cell receptor beta chains follows, all from one sample in a study of cytomegalovirus exposure and HLA in healthy donors. TCRdb's table, derived via immunoSEQ multiplex PCR, lists solely in-frame clones and lacks some. The sample includes around 140,000 clones, about 72% of them seen just once. Sequencing input: PBMCs. These receptors were collected from a female donor in good health and CMV-seronegative. CDR3s include the opening cysteine and the closing phenylalanine or tryptophan. The D gene is left open where the match is weak. Clone sizes are given selectively: once, few, many, or a class where the clone is expanded.

D: .; J: TRBJ2-3; size: .; length: 15; V: TRBV11-3; DNA: TGTGCCAGCAGCTTTACGGGACTCCGCACAGATACGCAGTATTTT; CDR3: CASSFTGLRTDTQYF
D: .; J: TRBJ1-5; size: .; length: 15; V: TRBV19; DNA: TGTGCCAGTAGTATAATGAGGGAGAGCAATCAGCCCCAGCATTTT; CDR3: CASSIMRESNQPQHF
D: .; J: TRBJ1-2; size: .; length: 14; V: TRBV15; DNA: TGTGCCACCAGCACGAGGACAGTAAACTATGGCTACACCTTC; CDR3: CATSTRTVNYGYTF
D: TRBD2; J: TRBJ2-1; size: .; length: 15; V: TRBV29-1; DNA: TGCAGCGTTGGGAGTGGTAGCGGGGTTTACAATGAGCAGTTCTTC; CDR3: CSVGSGSGVYNEQFF
D: .; J: TRBJ1-1; size: once; length: 13; V: TRBV28; DNA: TGTGCCAGCAGCCAGTCATGGAACACTGAAGCTTTCTTT; CDR3: CASSQSWNTEAFF
D: TRBD1; J: TRBJ2-1; size: .; length: 15; V: TRBV9; DNA: TGTGCCAGCAGCGTAGAGGGGGCGGTCTACAATGAGCAGTTCTTC; CDR3: CASSVEGAVYNEQFF
D: TRBD2; J: TRBJ2-7; size: .; length: 15; V: TRBV5-4; DNA: TGTGCCAGCAGCTTGGCGGTGACTAGCGACTACGAGCAGTACTTC; CDR3: CASSLAVTSDYEQYF
D: TRBD1; J: TRBJ2-7; size: .; length: 18; V: TRBV5-1; DNA: TGCGCCAGCAGCGCGACCGGGACAGGGTCCATCGCTTACATCGAGCAGTACTTC; CDR3: CASSATGTGSIAYIEQYF
D: TRBD2; J: TRBJ2-7; size: .; length: 18; V: TRBV4-1; DNA: TGCGCCAGCAGCCAAGATCTGGTAGGCTCTAGCGGTTCCTACGAGCAGTACTTC; CDR3: CASSQDLVGSSGSYEQYF
D: TRBD2; J: TRBJ2-1; size: .; length: 15; V: TRBV2; DNA: TGTGCCAGCATCAGGACTAGCGGGAGGTTTAATGAGCAGTTCTTC; CDR3: CASIRTSGRFNEQFF
D: TRBD1; J: TRBJ2-1; size: .; length: 17; V: TRBV7-9; DNA: TGTGCCAGCAGCCCAAATCTCCGGGACAGCATAGGCAATGAGCAGTTCTTC; CDR3: CASSPNLRDSIGNEQFF
D: .; J: TRBJ1-1; size: few; length: 15; V: TRBV19; DNA: TGTGCCAGTAGTTCCCTCGGTGCACCGAACACTGAAGCTTTCTTT; CDR3: CASSSLGAPNTEAFF
D: .; J: TRBJ2-1; size: .; length: 14; V: TRBV6-1; DNA: TGTGCCAGCTACCGGACAGTACCGGTGACTGAGCAGTTCTTC; CDR3: CASYRTVPVTEQFF
D: .; J: TRBJ2-5; size: few; length: 12; V: TRBV2; DNA: TGTGCCAGCAGGCAGTCTGAGGCCAGGGCCTACTTC; CDR3: CASRQSEARAYF
D: TRBD2; J: TRBJ2-7; size: .; length: 15; V: TRBV9; DNA: TGTGCCAGCAGCGTAGGGGCGGGAGGGTTCTACGAGCAGTACTTC; CDR3: CASSVGAGGFYEQYF
D: TRBD1; J: TRBJ2-1; size: .; length: 11; V: TRBV2; DNA: TGTGCCAGCAGTGAAGGACAGGGGGCGTTCTTC; CDR3: CASSEGQGAFF
D: .; J: TRBJ1-4; size: .; length: 14; V: TRBV5-6; DNA: TGTGCCAGCAGCTTGCGGCGCAGGGGTGAAAAACTGTTTTTT; CDR3: CASSLRRRGEKLFF
D: TRBD1; J: TRBJ2-7; size: .; length: 18; V: TRBV28; DNA: TGTGCCAGCAGTTTCAGCCTAAACGACAGGGATGGCTCCTACGAGCAGTACTTC; CDR3: CASSFSLNDRDGSYEQYF
D: TRBD1; J: TRBJ2-1; size: .; length: 15; V: TRBV27; DNA: TGTGCCAGCAGTTCCGGGACAGGACCGTACAATGAGCAGTTCTTC; CDR3: CASSSGTGPYNEQFF
D: .; J: TRBJ1-1; size: .; length: 11; V: TRBV2; DNA: TGTGCCAGCAGTGTTAACACAGGAGCTTTCTTT; CDR3: CASSVNTGAFF
D: .; J: TRBJ2-3; size: .; length: 14; V: TRBV2; DNA: TGTGCCAGCAGGCCCGGGACAAACACAGATACGCAGTATTTT; CDR3: CASRPGTNTDTQYF
D: TRBD2; J: TRBJ2-1; size: .; length: 17; V: TRBV11-2; DNA: TGTGCCAGCAGCTTAGTGTGGACTAGCGGGAACTACAATGAGCAGTTCTTC; CDR3: CASSLVWTSGNYNEQFF
D: .; J: TRBJ1-1; size: .; length: 14; V: TRBV4-3; DNA: TGCGCCAGCAGCCAACGGGGTGAAGGTCCTGAAGCTTTCTTT; CDR3: CASSQRGEGPEAFF
D: .; J: TRBJ2-7; size: once; length: 14; V: TRBV4-1; DNA: TGCGCCAGCAGCCAAATTCTAGGATACTACGAGCAGTACTTC; CDR3: CASSQILGYYEQYF